The 14 T cell receptor beta chains below were found in one sample sequenced in a study of cytomegalovirus exposure and HLA in healthy donors. Primers: 60 Vbeta forward and 13 Jbeta reverse. TCRdb's table, derived via immunoSEQ multiplex PCR, lists solely in-frame clones and lacks some. This table has 80,000 to 95,000 clones, 64% appearing once. The sequencing input was PBMCs. Receptor source: a human donor in good health.

This sequence joins TRBV29-1 and TRBJ2-2, with 8 nucleotides matching TRBD1. The CDR3 contains 14 residues. CDR1 and CDR2 from the germline V gene are SQVTM and ANQGSEA. Trimming took 7 bases from V and 6 from J; bases not matched to a gene: 10. This CDR3 is CSGSGGRGSGELFF. The CDR3 DNA follows: TGCAGCGGATCAGGGGGCCGGGGGTCCGGGGAGCTGTTTTTT.

This clone was detected a few times. The J gene is TRBJ2-5, the V gene TRBV30, with 7 positions matching TRBD2. The CDR3 covers 13 residues. Germline-derived CDR1 and CDR2 are GTSNPN and SVGIG (reference sequence). The J segment lost 7 bases and the V segment lost 0 bases, leaving 5 bases of the junction unmatched. DNA for the CDR3: TGTGCCTGGAGTGTACGGGGGGTGGGGACCCAGTACTTC. It encodes CAWSVRGVGTQYF.

J is TRBJ2-7 and V is TRBV5-6; D possibly corresponds to TRBD2 (6 bases). The CDR3 loop spans 14 amino acids. V gave up 5 bases and J gave up 3 bases, with 15 bases separating them. Germline CDR1 and CDR2: SGHDT and YYEEEE. DNA for the CDR3: TGTGCCAGCAGACGCGGGGACCCTGGCTACGAGCAGTACTTC. It yields the protein CASRRGDPGYEQYF.

This clone has only a few counts. The chain has TRBV7-9 and TRBJ1-4, with 7 bases that match TRBD1. With V trimmed by 5 bases and J by 3 bases, 18 bases remained unmatched. This CDR3 has 19 residues. Germline V lookup: CDR1 SEHNR, CDR2 FQNEAQ (reference sequence). CDR3 sequence reads: CASSQFKGALRFSNEKLFF. The DNA for the CDR3 is TGTGCCAGCAGCCAGTTCAAGGGGGCTTTGCGCTTCTCTAATGAAAAACTGTTTTTT.

This clone was observed a handful of times. The gene calls are TRBV4-1 and TRBJ2-5; 8 bases are shared with TRBD1. V shed 0 bases and J 4 bases; nucleotides not matched to a gene: 1. This CDR3 region has 14 residues. CDR1 and CDR2 (germline): MGHRA, YSYEKL. The CDR3 DNA reads as TGCGCCAGCAGCCAAGAAGGACAGGGAGAGACCCAGTACTTC. As protein: CASSQEGQGETQYF.

This clone was picked up a small number of times. Written as DNA, the CDR3 is TGTGCCAGCAGCTTCAGAGAGGGAACCGGGGAGCTGTTTTTT. Translation: CASSFREGTGELFF. This chain connects TRBV5-8 to TRBJ2-2; the D gene is possibly TRBD2 (5 bases). CDR1 and CDR2 (germline): SGHTS, YDEGEE. Trimming cost V 2 bases and J 5 bases, with 10 bases left between them. This CDR3 is 14 amino acids long.

This clone showed up just once. No DNA is shown, since the ends of the CDR3 on it are uncertain; the CDR3 is the one TCRdb lists. The chain couples TRBV7-5 to TRBJ1-3. TRBV7-5 is reported as a pseudogene. The CDR3 sequence runs 13 residues, both termini included. CDR3 amino acids: CARSFGSGNTIYF.

The gene calls are TRBV5-1 and TRBJ1-1; 8 bases agree with TRBD1. The CDR3 loop spans 14 amino acids. The germline V gene has CDR1 SGHRS and CDR2 YFSETQ. Losses at the gene ends were 3 bases for V and 4 bases for J; bases not matched to a gene: 5. The CDR3 is CASSWTGFGTEAFF. CDR3 sequence (DNA): TGCGCCAGCAGCTGGACAGGGTTCGGCACTGAAGCTTTCTTT.

V and J are TRBV19 and TRBJ1-1, with D hard to call. The CDR3 runs 13 residues. CDR1 is LNHDA, CDR2 SQIVND, per germline (reference sequence). V lost 4 bases and J lost 6, with 12 bases in between. The CDR3: CASSNLFGSEAFF. The CDR3 DNA reads TGTGCCAGTAGTAACCTTTTCGGGTCTGAAGCTTTCTTT.

J is TRBJ2-1 and V is TRBV4-2; D is possibly TRBD1 (6 bases). Trimming left V 1 base short and J 3 bases short, with 7 bases between. The CDR3 contains 14 residues. Germline lookup yields CDR1 LGHNA and CDR2 YNFKEQ. The CDR3 DNA reads as TGTGCCAGCAGCCAAGTAGGGGGCTACAATGAGCAGTTCTTC. Translated: CASSQVGGYNEQFF.

A few counts support this clone. CDR3 nucleotides: TGTGCCAGCAGCCTTAGAGGGACTAGCGGGTATACCGGGGAGCTGTTTTTT. Protein sequence: CASSLRGTSGYTGELFF. The chain recombines TRBV7-3 with TRBJ2-2, with 12 bases lining up with TRBD2. This CDR3 has 17 amino acids. Germline CDR1 and CDR2: SGHTA and FQGTGA. Trimming at V came to 5 bases and at J to 5 bases, leaving 9 bases not matched to a gene. The whole variable domain, filled in from reference TRBV7-3 and TRBJ2-2, reads GAGVSQTPSNKVTEKGKYVELRCDPISGHTALYWYRQSLGQGPEFLIYFQGTGAADDSGLPNDRFFAVRPEGSVSTLKIQRTERGDSAVYLCASSLRGTSGYTGELFFGEGSRLTVL.

This sequence joins TRBV5-1 and TRBJ2-2; D not resolved. V lost 3 bases and J 3 bases, leaving 6 bases between the germline ends. Germline V CDR1 and CDR2: SGHRS, YFSETQ. CDR3 length: 13 amino acids. CDR3 sequence reads: CASSWADTGELFF. CDR3 in DNA: TGCGCCAGCAGCTGGGCAGACACCGGGGAGCTGTTTTTT.

The chain recombines TRBV11-3 with TRBJ2-4, with 9 nucleotides matching TRBD1. Trimming at V came to 4 bases and at J to 8 bases, leaving 6 bases not matched to a gene. Germline V gene lookup returns CDR1 SGHNT and CDR2 YENEEA. This CDR3 comprises 14 residues. CDR3 DNA: TGTGCCAGCAGCTCAGGACAGGGGCTGGACATTCAGTACTTC. Protein sequence: CASSSGQGLDIQYF.

The chain carries TRBV27 and TRBJ2-3; the D gene is possibly TRBD1 (5 bases). This CDR3 comprises 15 residues. Germline CDR1 reads MNHEY; CDR2 reads SMNVEV (reference sequence). Trimming took off 2 bases at V and 6 bases at J, with 15 bases between the two ends. CDR3 sequence reads: CASSLQGPHTDTQYF. CDR3 coding DNA: TGTGCCAGCAGTTTACAGGGTCCACACACGGATACGCAGTATTTT.